The source of this T cell receptor beta chain is a study of T cell clones after liver transplantation. The wider study: Third-party-reactive TCRbeta sequences from pre-transplant mixed lymphocyte reactions served as antigen-independent comparators. General study results and limits: Post-transplant, graft-donor-reactive CD4 TCRbeta sequences in blood dropped significantly in most of the 8 subjects.

CDR1 and CDR2 from the germline V gene are MNHNY and SVGAGI (reference sequence). This CDR3 is built from 15 residues. Trimming removed 6 bases from V and 1 base from J, with 15 bases in between. Libraries were prepared by immunoSEQ multiplex PCR; TCRdb keeps only in-frame clonotypes and omits some of them. The repertoire consists of 55,000 to 75,000 clones, with about two thirds occurring once and the leading ten covering 2.8%. Notes on this clone: Its cognate antigen is unknown.

The sample consisted of CD4+ T cells from blood, taken at the roughly 16-month timepoint. The receptor's source is a human patient who received a liver transplant. The T cells may come from the graft donor. This chain connects TRBV6-6 to TRBJ1-2; a weak D match, TRBD1 (6 bases). The CDR3 reads CASSLRQDSNYGYTF. As DNA, the CDR3 is TGTGCCAGCAGCCTCAGACAGGATAGTAACTATGGCTACACCTTC.